This TCR beta chain emerged from a study of vaccination and CD4 T cells after COVID-19. As for time point: late sampling 161 to 241 days after vaccination in a few convalescent patients. The treatment was: approximately nine-day PBMC culture with coronavirus spike peptide pools or control peptides (ViraFEST assay). Days 3 and 7 saw half the medium swapped for fresh IL-2 medium. Germline-derived CDR1 and CDR2 are DFQATT and SNEGSKA (reference sequence). Trimming left V 4 bases short and J 3 bases short, with 11 bases between. This CDR3 contains 13 residues. The assay that was used to sequence DNA from cultured CD4+ T cells was the Oncomine TCR Beta short-read assay. Via MiXCR, TCRdb re-called the PCR reads, giving one row per CDR3 protein. The sample comprises about 20,000 distinct CDR3 sequences, 30% to 45% of which are singletons, and about 3% rests with the top ten. This clonotype is labeled medium-sized. No antigen is known for it.

This clonotype originated in a human donor who had recovered from COVID-19. The sample consisted of CD4+ T cells from blood, cultured in vitro, taken about 7 months after SARS-CoV-2 vaccination. The V and J genes are TRBV20-1 and TRBJ2-3; the D call may be TRBD1 or TRBD2 (5 bases each). The CDR3 loop reads CSATGTTTDTQYF. The CDR3 DNA reads as TGCAGTGCTACCGGGACCACAACAGATACGCAGTATTTT.